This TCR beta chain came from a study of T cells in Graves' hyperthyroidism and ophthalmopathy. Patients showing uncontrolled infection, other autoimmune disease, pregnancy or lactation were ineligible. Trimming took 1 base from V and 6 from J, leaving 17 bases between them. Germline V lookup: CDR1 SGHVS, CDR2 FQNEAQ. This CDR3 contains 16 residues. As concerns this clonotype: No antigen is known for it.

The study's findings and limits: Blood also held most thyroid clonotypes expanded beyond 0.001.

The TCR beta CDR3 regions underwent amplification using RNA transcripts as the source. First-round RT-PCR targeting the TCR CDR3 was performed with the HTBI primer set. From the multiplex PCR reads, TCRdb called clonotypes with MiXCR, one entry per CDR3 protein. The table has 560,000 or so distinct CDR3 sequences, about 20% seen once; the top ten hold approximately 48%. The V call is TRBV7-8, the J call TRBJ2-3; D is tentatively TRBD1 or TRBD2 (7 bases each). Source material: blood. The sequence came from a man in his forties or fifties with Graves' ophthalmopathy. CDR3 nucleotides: TGTGCCAGCAGCTTAGATCCAGGGGGGGGACAGGATACGCAGTATTTT. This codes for CASSLDPGGGQDTQYF.